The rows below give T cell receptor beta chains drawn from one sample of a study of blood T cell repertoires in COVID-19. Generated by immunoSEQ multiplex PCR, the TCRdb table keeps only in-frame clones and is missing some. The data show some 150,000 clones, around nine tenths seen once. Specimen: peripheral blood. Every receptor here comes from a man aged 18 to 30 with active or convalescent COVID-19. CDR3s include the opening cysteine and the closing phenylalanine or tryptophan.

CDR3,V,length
CASSLDSGRASEKLFF,TRBV7-2,16
CASSLVSTTGELFF,TRBV5-6,14
CATSAGQGAGEQYF,TRBV24-1,14
CASSPQGWDTEAFF,TRBV4-1,14
CSVDLAEAPSTDTQYF,TRBV29-1,16
CASSKAGQGVNTEAFF,TRBV21-1,16
CASSPGGDTQYF,TRBV7-9,12
CASTPPRGSPDTQYF,TRBV2,15
CASSLSLAGSNTGELFF,TRBV27,17
CASSQGGGIATNEKLFF,TRBV3-1/TRBV3-2,17
CASSLLIEGGLREQYF,TRBV13,16
CASSLREPGQGTEAFF,TRBV27,16
CASTNKVGQGSYNEQFF,TRBV5-4,17
CASSLAGSVEQFF,TRBV7-3,13
CASGLTVRVADTQYF,TRBV12-5,15
CASSPTANYGYTF,TRBV18,13
CATRKETGDEYLDGYTF,TRBV24-1,17
CASSPRDRGLGYTF,TRBV5-6,14
CASSKREVYLGNEQFF,TRBV21-1,16
CASSLTPSGGGYTF,TRBV28,14
CASNTGGGSPLHF,TRBV11-2,13
CASSQEAPGELNEQYF,TRBV4-2,16
CASSLPENYGYTF,TRBV12-3/TRBV12-4,13
CASTPGGGDTIYF,TRBV12-3/TRBV12-4,13
CAIRAGGPDEQFF,TRBV10-3,13
CASSLYRTGLQPQHF,TRBV7-2,15
CATTGTGANVLTF,TRBV6-5,13
CASRKGGLGEKLFF,TRBV27,14
CASSHLGTSQGGELFF,TRBV3-1/TRBV3-2,16
CASSSPPGQGKDIQYF,TRBV19,16
CASSRTDSGNTIYF,TRBV11-2,14
CASSSTGGPNQPQHF,TRBV7-2,15
CASSTTGEVQPQHF,TRBV19,14
CASSIDSRRRTNNEQFF,TRBV19,17
CASSVQRTSEQYF,TRBV9,13
CASSPLGRGSYGYTF,TRBV18,15
CATGLAGGQETQYF,TRBV15,14
CASSFRSGGIHTDTQYF,TRBV7-2,17
CASNPLAGGLYEQYF,TRBV2,15
CASSLGTGEIGYEQYF,TRBV4-1,16
CASSAGTSGAYNEQFF,TRBV2,16
CASSKSWTSHGYTF,TRBV28,14
CASSFAQGANTEAFF,TRBV7-2,15
CASSHGLREVETQYF,TRBV6-2/TRBV6-3,15
CASSGREDTDTQYF,TRBV5-4,14
CASSPPQGDGNTQYF,TRBV5-1,15